This T cell receptor beta chain came from a study of technical replicates of blood from several donors. Clones were read by immunoSEQ multiplex PCR, and TCRdb kept only the in-frame ones, dropping some. The sample has around 84,000 clones; 98% are singletons. The clonotype comes from a human donor in good health. Sequencing input: T cells isolated from PBMCs.

The CDR3 nucleotides are TGTGCCAGCTCACCACCTGGCGGGAGGCCCCCAGATACGCAGTATTTT. Protein sequence: CASSPPGGRPPDTQYF. The chain recombines TRBV18 with TRBJ2-3; 8 nucleotides match TRBD2. The CDR3 loop spans 16 amino acids. With 0 bases clipped from V and 4 bases from J, the junction kept 6 bases outside the gene matches. Germline-derived CDR1 and CDR2 are KGHSH and LQKENI.